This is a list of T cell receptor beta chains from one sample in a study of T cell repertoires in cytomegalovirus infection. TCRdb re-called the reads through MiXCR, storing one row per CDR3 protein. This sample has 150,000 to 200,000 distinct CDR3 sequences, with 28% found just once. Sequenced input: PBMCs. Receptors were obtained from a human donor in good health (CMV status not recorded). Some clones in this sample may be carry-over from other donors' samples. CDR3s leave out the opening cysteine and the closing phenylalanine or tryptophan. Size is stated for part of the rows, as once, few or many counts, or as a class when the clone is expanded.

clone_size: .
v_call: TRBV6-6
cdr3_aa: ASSYSGQTSPLH

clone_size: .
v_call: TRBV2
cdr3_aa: ASSRDRVGEQY

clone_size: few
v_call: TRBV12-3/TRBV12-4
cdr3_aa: ASSLGPGGHTEAF

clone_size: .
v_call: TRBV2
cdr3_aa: ASRTTDAQETQY

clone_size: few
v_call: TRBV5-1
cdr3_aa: ASSFLAGNSYEQY

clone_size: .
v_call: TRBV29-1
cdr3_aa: SGGDRGNGAF

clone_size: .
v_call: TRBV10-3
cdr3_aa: ATPGTSGGSNTGELF

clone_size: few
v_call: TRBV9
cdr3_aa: ASSVGSGGANEQF

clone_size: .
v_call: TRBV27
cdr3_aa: ASSLIGQGTYEQY

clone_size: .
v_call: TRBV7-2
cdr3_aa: ASSLRWEGAAGYT

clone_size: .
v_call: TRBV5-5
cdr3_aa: ASSLSGTVEWELF

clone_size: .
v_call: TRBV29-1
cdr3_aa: SAYTGTGEGNTIY

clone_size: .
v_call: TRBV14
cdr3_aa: ASSQYVGGQHTGELF

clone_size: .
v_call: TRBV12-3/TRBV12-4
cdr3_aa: ASSWFGNTIY

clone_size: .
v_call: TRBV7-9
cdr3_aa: ASSLILGRPAEAF

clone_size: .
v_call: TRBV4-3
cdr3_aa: ASSQDPGGRDYGYT

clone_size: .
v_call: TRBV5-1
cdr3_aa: ASSLEGTGSSYNSPLH

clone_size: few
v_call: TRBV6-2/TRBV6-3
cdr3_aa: ASRQIRGMNTEAF

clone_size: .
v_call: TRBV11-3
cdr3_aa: ASSLGRDRGHNEQF

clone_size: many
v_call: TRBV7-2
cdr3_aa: ASSLIRADGGYT

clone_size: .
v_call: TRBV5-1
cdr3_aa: ASSLVTAADTQY

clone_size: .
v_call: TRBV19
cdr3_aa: ASRDRTNTEAF

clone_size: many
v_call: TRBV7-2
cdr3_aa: ASSLGAGARTDTQY

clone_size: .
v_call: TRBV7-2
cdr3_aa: ASSLSRSNTGELF

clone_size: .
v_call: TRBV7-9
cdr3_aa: ASSLGLAYEQY

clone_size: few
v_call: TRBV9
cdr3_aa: ASNSVGGDSPLH